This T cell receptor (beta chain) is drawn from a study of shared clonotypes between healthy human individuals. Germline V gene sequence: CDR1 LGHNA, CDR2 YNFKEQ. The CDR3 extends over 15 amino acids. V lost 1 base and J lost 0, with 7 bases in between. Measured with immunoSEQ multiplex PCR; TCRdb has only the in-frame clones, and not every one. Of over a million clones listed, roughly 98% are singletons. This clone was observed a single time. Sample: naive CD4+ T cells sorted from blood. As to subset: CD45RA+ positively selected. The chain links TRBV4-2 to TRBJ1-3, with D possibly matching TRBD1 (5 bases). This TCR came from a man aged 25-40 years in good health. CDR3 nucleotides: TGTGCCAGCAGCCAAGGACAGAGCTCTGGAAACACCATATATTTT. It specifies CASSQGQSSGNTIYF.